Listed below are T cell receptor beta chains from one sample, sequenced in a study of blood T cells in healthy people across ages. TCRdb fed the 5' RACE reads into MiXCR, producing one record per CDR3 protein. The table shows some 1,800,000 distinct CDR3 sequences, with around 40% occurring only once. The sequenced sample was blood. Receptors originate from a human donor in good health. CDR3s include the opening cysteine and the closing phenylalanine or tryptophan. D genes are given only for firm matches. Only some rows state a clone size, as once, few, many or a class for expanded clones.

d_call: TRBD2
v_call: TRBV5-1
clone_size: few
j_call: TRBJ2-1
cdr3_aa: CASSLAGLALGLISEQFF
cdr3_nt: TGCGCCAGCAGCTTGGCGGGACTAGCGTTGGGGCTAATTTCGGAGCAGTTCTTC

d_call: TRBD2
v_call: TRBV28
clone_size: NA
j_call: TRBJ2-5
cdr3_aa: CASSLSGLAGRETQYF
cdr3_nt: TGTGCCAGCAGTCTATCGGGACTAGCCGGGAGGGAGACCCAGTACTTC

d_call: TRBD1
v_call: TRBV6-5
clone_size: NA
j_call: TRBJ1-5
cdr3_aa: CASILGQGASGSNQPQHF
cdr3_nt: TGTGCCAGCATTTTAGGACAGGGGGCGTCTGGCAGCAATCAGCCCCAGCATTTT

d_call: TRBD1
v_call: TRBV5-6
clone_size: once
j_call: TRBJ2-1
cdr3_aa: CASRATGYANEQFF
cdr3_nt: TGTGCCAGCCGAGCGACAGGGTATGCCAATGAGCAGTTCTTC

d_call: NA
v_call: TRBV6-5
clone_size: few
j_call: TRBJ2-7
cdr3_aa: CASGGTPFYEQYF
cdr3_nt: TGTGCCAGCGGGGGGACTCCTTTTTACGAGCAGTACTTC

d_call: TRBD1
v_call: TRBV6-1
clone_size: NA
j_call: TRBJ1-5
cdr3_aa: CASSNRQGSFQPQHF
cdr3_nt: TGTGCCAGCAGTAACCGACAGGGCTCATTTCAGCCCCAGCATTTT

d_call: NA
v_call: TRBV6-5
clone_size: NA
j_call: TRBJ2-4
cdr3_aa: CASSPDSAQILAKNIQYF
cdr3_nt: TGTGCCAGCAGCCCTGACAGCGCACAAATACTAGCCAAAAACATTCAGTACTTC

d_call: NA
v_call: TRBV3-1
clone_size: NA
j_call: TRBJ2-6
cdr3_aa: CASTHRDAGANVLTF
cdr3_nt: TGTGCCAGCACCCACAGGGATGCCGGGGCCAACGTCCTGACTTTC

d_call: NA
v_call: TRBV20-1
clone_size: NA
j_call: TRBJ2-7
cdr3_aa: CSASQALTLGQYF
cdr3_nt: TGCAGTGCTAGTCAGGCCCTTACATTAGGGCAGTACTTC

d_call: NA
v_call: TRBV6-5
clone_size: NA
j_call: TRBJ1-1
cdr3_aa: CASSFLGDEAFF
cdr3_nt: TGTGCCAGCAGTTTTTTGGGGGATGAAGCTTTCTTT

d_call: NA
v_call: TRBV7-3
clone_size: NA
j_call: TRBJ2-1
cdr3_aa: CASSLTITLAYDEQFF
cdr3_nt: TGTGCCAGCAGCTTAACTATTACATTAGCCTACGATGAGCAGTTCTTC

d_call: TRBD1
v_call: TRBV20-1
clone_size: NA
j_call: TRBJ2-1
cdr3_aa: CSARDLNRGSYNEQFF
cdr3_nt: TGCAGTGCTAGAGATCTTAACAGGGGCTCCTACAATGAGCAGTTCTTC

d_call: NA
v_call: TRBV6-1
clone_size: NA
j_call: TRBJ1-2
cdr3_aa: CASNPDNYGYTF
cdr3_nt: TGTGCCAGCAATCCGGACAACTATGGCTACACCTTC

d_call: TRBD2
v_call: TRBV11-1
clone_size: few
j_call: TRBJ2-5
cdr3_aa: CASRTTSGQETQYF
cdr3_nt: TGTGCCAGCCGGACAACTAGCGGACAAGAGACCCAGTACTTC

d_call: NA
v_call: TRBV3-1
clone_size: NA
j_call: TRBJ2-1
cdr3_aa: CASSHGGPTWEQFF
cdr3_nt: TGTGCCAGCAGCCATGGTGGTCCGACCTGGGAGCAGTTCTTC

d_call: TRBD1
v_call: TRBV6-1
clone_size: NA
j_call: TRBJ1-1
cdr3_aa: CASRMTGYTEAFF
cdr3_nt: TGTGCCAGCAGGATGACAGGGTACACTGAAGCTTTCTTT

d_call: TRBD1
v_call: TRBV5-6
clone_size: few
j_call: TRBJ1-1
cdr3_aa: CASSSTGVSHTEAFF
cdr3_nt: TGTGCCAGCAGCTCAACAGGGGTTTCCCACACTGAAGCTTTCTTT

d_call: TRBD2
v_call: TRBV4-1
clone_size: NA
j_call: TRBJ2-1
cdr3_aa: CASSPRALSGGAREQFF
cdr3_nt: TGCGCCAGCAGCCCGAGAGCCCTTAGCGGGGGGGCCAGGGAGCAGTTCTTC

d_call: NA
v_call: TRBV7-6
clone_size: many
j_call: TRBJ2-4
cdr3_aa: CASSFRHILAKNIQYF
cdr3_nt: TGTGCCAGCAGCTTTCGGCACATATTGGCCAAAAACATTCAGTACTTC

d_call: NA
v_call: TRBV20-1
clone_size: many
j_call: TRBJ2-1
cdr3_aa: CSARQYNEQFF
cdr3_nt: TGCAGCGCCCGACAGTACAATGAGCAGTTCTTC